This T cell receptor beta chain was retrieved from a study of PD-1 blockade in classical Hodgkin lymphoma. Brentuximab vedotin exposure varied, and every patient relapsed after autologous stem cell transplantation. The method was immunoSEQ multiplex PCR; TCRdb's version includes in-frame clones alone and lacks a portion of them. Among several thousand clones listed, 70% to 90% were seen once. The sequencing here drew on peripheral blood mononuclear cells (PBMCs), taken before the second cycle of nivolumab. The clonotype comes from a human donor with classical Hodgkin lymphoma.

CDR3 DNA sequence: TGTGCCAGCAGGGGGGCTTACGGGGTCGAGACCCAGTACTTC. Translation gives CASRGAYGVETQYF. The chain uses TRBV2 and TRBJ2-5; D might be TRBD1 (6 bases). The germline V gene has CDR1 SNHLY and CDR2 FYNNEI. Deletions cut 6 bases from V and 5 bases from J, with 16 bases between. The CDR3 has 14 amino acids.